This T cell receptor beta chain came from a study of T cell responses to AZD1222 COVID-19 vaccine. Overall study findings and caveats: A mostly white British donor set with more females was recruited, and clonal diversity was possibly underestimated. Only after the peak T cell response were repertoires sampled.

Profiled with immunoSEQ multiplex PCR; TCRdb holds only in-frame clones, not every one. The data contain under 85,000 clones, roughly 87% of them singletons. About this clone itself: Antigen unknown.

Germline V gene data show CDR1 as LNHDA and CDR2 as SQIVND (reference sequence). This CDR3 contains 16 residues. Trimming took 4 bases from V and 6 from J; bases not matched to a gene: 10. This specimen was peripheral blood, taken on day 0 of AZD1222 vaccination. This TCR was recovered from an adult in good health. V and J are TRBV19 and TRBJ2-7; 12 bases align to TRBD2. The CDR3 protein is CASSRSPSGRVSEQYF. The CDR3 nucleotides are TGTGCCAGTAGTAGGAGCCCTAGCGGGAGGGTATCCGAGCAGTACTTC.